Shown below are 10 T cell receptor beta chains from a single sample sequenced in a study of CD8+ T cells in alopecia areata. Treatment noted: oral pan-JAK inhibitor, 5-10 mg twice daily. Investigators isolated RNA and reverse transcribed it into cDNA to act as the sequencing template. Measured with immunoSEQ multiplex PCR; TCRdb has only the in-frame clones, and not every one. The sample records more than 90,000 clones, under 60% being singletons. The material was CD8+ T cells sorted from blood, obtained at week 24, from a patient treated with tofacitinib. These TCRs come from a human donor with alopecia areata.

The chain uses TRBV19 and TRBJ2-7, with 9 bases aligning to TRBD1. V dropped 4 bases and J dropped 3; count of bases not matched to a gene: 4. Germline V lookup: CDR1 LNHDA, CDR2 SQIVND (reference sequence). This CDR3 has 14 amino acids. The CDR3 loop is CASSNGQGFYEQYF. In DNA, the CDR3 is TGTGCCAGTAGTAATGGACAGGGGTTCTACGAGCAGTACTTC.

The chain has TRBV5-1 and TRBJ2-7, with D possibly matching TRBD2 (6 bases). Trimming removed 1 base at V and 3 bases at J, with 17 bases between. The CDR3 has 16 residues. From germline, CDR1 is SGHRS and CDR2 YFSETQ. The CDR3 sequence: CASSLRRDRGVYEQYF. The DNA for the CDR3 is TGCGCCAGCAGCTTGAGGAGGGACCGAGGGGTCTACGAGCAGTACTTC.

This clone was seen only a few times. The CDR3 nucleotides read TGTGCCAGCAGCCCAGGGCCTAGGAGTGAGCAGTACTTC. It yields the protein CASSPGPRSEQYF. This chain uses TRBV7-2 with TRBJ2-7; D possibly corresponds to TRBD1 (5 bases). There are 13 residues in the CDR3. The ends were cut back, 5 bases at V and 7 bases at J, with 15 bases in the middle. Germline CDR1 reads SGHTA; CDR2 reads FQGNSA. Using reference TRBV7-2 and TRBJ2-7 for the parts outside the CDR3, the full variable domain is GAGVSQSPSNKVTEKGKDVELRCDPISGHTALYWYRQSLGQGLEFLIYFQGNSAPDKSGLPSDRFSAERTGGSVSTLTIQRTQQEDSAVYLCASSPGPRSEQYFGPGTRLTVT.

CDR3 residues: CASSPSGGPSYEQYF. DNA for the CDR3: TGTGCCAGCAGCCCTAGCGGGGGTCCCTCCTACGAGCAGTACTTC. The V call is TRBV9, the J call TRBJ2-7; 10 bases match TRBD2. The J segment lost 0 bases and the V segment lost 4 bases, leaving 4 bases of the junction unmatched. Germline V gene lookup returns CDR1 SGDLS and CDR2 YYNGEE. There are 15 residues in the CDR3.

Turning to this clone: Additional DNA sequences in this sample encode the identical CDR3. V usage is TRBV5-6 and J usage is TRBJ2-5; D gene uncertain. Germline CDR1 is SGHDT and CDR2 is YYEEEE. V lost 3 bases, J lost 1 base, and 7 bases lay in between. The CDR3 has 13 residues. CDR3: CASSWTIQETQYF. CDR3 coding DNA: TGTGCCAGCAGCTGGACCATCCAAGAGACCCAGTACTTC.

There are a few counts of this clone. V is TRBV6-5 and J is TRBJ1-4; D is ambiguous. Looked up from germline, CDR1 is MNHEY and CDR2 is SVGAGI. The CDR3 consists of 14 residues. The ends were cut back, 8 bases at V and 3 bases at J, with 13 bases in the middle. CDR3 region: CASWNRTPNEKLFF. In nucleotides, the CDR3 is TGTGCCAGCTGGAATCGGACCCCTAATGAAAAACTGTTTTTT.

The CDR3 sequence is CASSGYLPLRPTENYGYTF. The CDR3 DNA is TGTGCCAGCAGTGGGTACCTTCCTCTGAGACCAACCGAAAACTATGGCTACACCTTC. V and J are TRBV6-1 and TRBJ1-2; D is unresolved. V was pared by 4 bases and J by 2 bases, with 26 bases between. Germline V gene lookup returns CDR1 MNHNS and CDR2 SASEGT. The CDR3 runs 19 residues.

The chain has TRBV6-6 and TRBJ1-3, with TRBD1 matching over 8 bases. This CDR3 is 14 amino acids long. V gave up 6 bases and J gave up 4 bases; unmatched junction bases: 5. The germline gives CDR1 MNHNY, CDR2 SVGAGI (reference sequence). The CDR3 DNA sequence: TGTGCCAGCAGCCTACAGGGGGTCGGAAACACCATATATTTT. It codes for CASSLQGVGNTIYF.

There are a few counts of this clone. The chain recombines TRBV7-9 with TRBJ2-7; D is possibly TRBD2 (5 bases). Between the trimmed V and J ends, which lost 3 bases and 5 bases, there was a span of 11 bases. Germline assignment: CDR1 SEHNR and CDR2 FQNEAQ (reference sequence). CDR3 length: 13 residues. The CDR3 coding sequence is TGTGCCAGCAGCTTGCAGACTAAGGACGAGCAGTACTTC. Protein product: CASSLQTKDEQYF.

The V call is TRBV12-5, the J call TRBJ2-7, with D unclear. CDR1 and CDR2 from the germline V gene are LGHNT and FRNRAP. V lost 2 bases and J 5 bases, leaving 7 bases between the germline ends. The CDR3 is 12 amino acids. CDR3 region: CASGLSKDEQYF. The CDR3 DNA is TGTGCTAGTGGTTTGTCCAAGGACGAGCAGTACTTC.